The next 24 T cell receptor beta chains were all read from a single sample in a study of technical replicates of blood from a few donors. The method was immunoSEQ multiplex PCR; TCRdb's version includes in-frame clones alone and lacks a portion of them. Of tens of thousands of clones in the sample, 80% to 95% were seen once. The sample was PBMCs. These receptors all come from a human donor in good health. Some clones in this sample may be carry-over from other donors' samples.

The CDR3, as DNA: TGTGCCAGCAGTTACTCGAGTGCGGGGCCCCAGCATTTT. Amino acids: CASSYSSAGPQHF. The chain recombines TRBV6-5 with TRBJ1-5; D remains unclear. Germline CDR1 and CDR2: MNHEY and SVGAGI. Trimming removed 0 bases at V and 9 bases at J, with 9 bases between. The CDR3 sequence is 13 residues long.

The CDR3 DNA sequence: TGTGCCACCCCCTATGATGTGGTCACCGGGGAGCTGTTTTTT. It is translated as CATPYDVVTGELFF. The chain employs TRBV6-4 and TRBJ2-2; D gene uncertain. The germline CDR1 and CDR2 sequences are MRHNA and SNTAGT. The CDR3 contains 14 residues. Deletions cut 10 bases from V and 4 bases from J, with 16 bases between.

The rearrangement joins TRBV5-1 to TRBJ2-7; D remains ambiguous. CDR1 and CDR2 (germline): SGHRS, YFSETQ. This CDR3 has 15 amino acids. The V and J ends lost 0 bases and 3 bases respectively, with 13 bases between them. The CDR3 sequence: CASSLGVSQNYEQYF. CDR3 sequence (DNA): TGCGCCAGCAGCTTGGGGGTATCACAGAACTACGAGCAGTACTTC.

The CDR3 DNA reads TGCGCCAGCAGCTTGGGCCAAAACCGGGAGGGGGAGACCCAGTACTTC. This sequence encodes CASSLGQNREGETQYF. The V call is TRBV5-1, the J call TRBJ2-5; TRBD2 aligns across 8 bases. V gave up 0 bases and J gave up 5 bases; unmatched junction bases: 9. Per the germline V gene, CDR1 is SGHRS and CDR2 is YFSETQ. This CDR3 is built from 16 residues.

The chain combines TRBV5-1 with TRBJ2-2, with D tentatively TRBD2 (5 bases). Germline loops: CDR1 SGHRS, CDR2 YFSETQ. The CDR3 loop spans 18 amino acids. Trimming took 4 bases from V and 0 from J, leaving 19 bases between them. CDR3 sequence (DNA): TGCGCCAGCAGCAGGATCGGGATCGGCGGGTCGAACACCGGGGAGCTGTTTTTT. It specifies CASSRIGIGGSNTGELFF.

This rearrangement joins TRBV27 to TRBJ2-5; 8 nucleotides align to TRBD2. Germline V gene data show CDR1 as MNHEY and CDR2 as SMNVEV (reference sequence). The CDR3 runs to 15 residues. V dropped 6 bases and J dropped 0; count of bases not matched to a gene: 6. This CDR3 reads CASSLAGTYQETQYF. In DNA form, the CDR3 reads TGTGCCAGCAGCTTAGCGGGGACGTACCAAGAGACCCAGTACTTC.

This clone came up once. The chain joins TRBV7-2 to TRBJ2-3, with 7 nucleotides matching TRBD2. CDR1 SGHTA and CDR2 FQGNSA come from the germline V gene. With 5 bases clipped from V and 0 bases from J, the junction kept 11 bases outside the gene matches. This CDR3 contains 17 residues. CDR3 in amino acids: CASSKRIWTRSTDTQYF. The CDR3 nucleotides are TGTGCCAGCAGCAAAAGAATTTGGACTAGAAGCACAGATACGCAGTATTTT.

The CDR3 loop reads CASSQDLRGYGYTF. The CDR3 bases are TGCGCCAGCAGCCAAGATCTTCGGGGCTATGGCTACACCTTC. The chain employs TRBV4-1 and TRBJ1-2; D unresolved. This CDR3 comprises 14 residues. Trimming took 0 bases from V and 4 from J, leaving 9 bases between them. Looked up from germline, CDR1 is MGHRA and CDR2 is YSYEKL.

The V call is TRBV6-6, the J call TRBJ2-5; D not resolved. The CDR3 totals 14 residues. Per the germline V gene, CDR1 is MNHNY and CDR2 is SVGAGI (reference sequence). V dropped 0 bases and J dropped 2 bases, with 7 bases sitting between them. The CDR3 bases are TGTGCCAGCAGTTACTCTGGCAGACAAGAGACCCAGTACTTC. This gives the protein CASSYSGRQETQYF.

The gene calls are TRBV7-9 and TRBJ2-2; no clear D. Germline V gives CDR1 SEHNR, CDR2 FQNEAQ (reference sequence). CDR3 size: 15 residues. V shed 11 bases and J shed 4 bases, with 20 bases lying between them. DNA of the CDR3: TGTGCCCCTTCCAGAGACTCCGGCCCCACCGGGGAGCTGTTTTTT. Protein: CAPSRDSGPTGELFF. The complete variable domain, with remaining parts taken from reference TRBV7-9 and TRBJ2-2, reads DTGVSQNPRHKITKRGQNVTFRCDPISEHNRLYWYRQTLGQGPEFLTYFQNEAQLEKSRLLSDRFSAERPKGSFSTLEIQRTEQGDSAMYLCAPSRDSGPTGELFFGEGSRLTVL.

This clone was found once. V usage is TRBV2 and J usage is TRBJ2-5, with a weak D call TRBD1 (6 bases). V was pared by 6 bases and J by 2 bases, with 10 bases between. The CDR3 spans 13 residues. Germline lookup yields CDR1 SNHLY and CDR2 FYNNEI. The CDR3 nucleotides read TGTGCCAGCAGCGCAGGACAGCAAGAGACCCAGTACTTC. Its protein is CASSAGQQETQYF.

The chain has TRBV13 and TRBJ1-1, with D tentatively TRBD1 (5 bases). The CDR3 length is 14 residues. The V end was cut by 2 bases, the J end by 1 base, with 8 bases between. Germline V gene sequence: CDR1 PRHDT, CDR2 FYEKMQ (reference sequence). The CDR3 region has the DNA TGTGCCAGCAGCTTAAGGACAAAGAACACTGAAGCTTTCTTT. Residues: CASSLRTKNTEAFF.

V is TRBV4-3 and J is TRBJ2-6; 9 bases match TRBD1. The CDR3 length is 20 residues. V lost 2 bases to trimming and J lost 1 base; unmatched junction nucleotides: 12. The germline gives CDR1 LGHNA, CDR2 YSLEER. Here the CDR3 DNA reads TGCGCCAGCAGCCAACGCCGGGACAGGGTTTACTCTTCTGGGGCCAACGTCCTGACTTTC. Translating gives CASSQRRDRVYSSGANVLTF.

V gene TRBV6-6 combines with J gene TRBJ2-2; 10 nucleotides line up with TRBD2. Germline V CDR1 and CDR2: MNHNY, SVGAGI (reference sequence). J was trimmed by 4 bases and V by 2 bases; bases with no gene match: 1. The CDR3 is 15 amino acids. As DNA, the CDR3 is TGTGCCAGCAGTTACGGGACTAGCGCCACCGGGGAGCTGTTTTTT. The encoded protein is CASSYGTSATGELFF.

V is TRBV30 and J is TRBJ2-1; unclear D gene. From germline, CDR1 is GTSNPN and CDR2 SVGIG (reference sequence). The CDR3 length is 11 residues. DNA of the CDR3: TGTTACGTTGTGGCCGACAATGAGCAGTTCTTC. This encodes CYVVADNEQFF.

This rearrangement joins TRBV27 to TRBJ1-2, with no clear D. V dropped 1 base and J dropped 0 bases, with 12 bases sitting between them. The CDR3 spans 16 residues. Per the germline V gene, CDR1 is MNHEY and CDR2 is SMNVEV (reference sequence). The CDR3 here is CASSLYHPRANYGYTF. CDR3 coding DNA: TGTGCCAGCAGTTTATACCATCCCCGGGCTAACTATGGCTACACCTTC.

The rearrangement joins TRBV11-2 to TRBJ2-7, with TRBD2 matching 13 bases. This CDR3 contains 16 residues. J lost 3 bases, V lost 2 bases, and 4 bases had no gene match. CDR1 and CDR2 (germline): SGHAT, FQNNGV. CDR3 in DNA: TGTGCCAGCAGCTTACCGGGACTAGCGGGACGCTACGAGCAGTACTTC. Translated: CASSLPGLAGRYEQYF.

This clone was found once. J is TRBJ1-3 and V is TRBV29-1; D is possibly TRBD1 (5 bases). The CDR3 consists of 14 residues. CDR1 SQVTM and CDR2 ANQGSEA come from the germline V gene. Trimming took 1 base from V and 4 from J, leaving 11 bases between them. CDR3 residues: CSVEVSGNGNTIYF. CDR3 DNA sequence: TGCAGCGTTGAAGTCTCAGGGAACGGAAACACCATATATTTT.

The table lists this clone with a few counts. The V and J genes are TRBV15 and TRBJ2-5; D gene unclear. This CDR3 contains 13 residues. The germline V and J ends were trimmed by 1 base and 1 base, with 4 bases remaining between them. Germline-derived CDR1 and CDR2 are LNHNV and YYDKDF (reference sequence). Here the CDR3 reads CATSRVVQETQYF. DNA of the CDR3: TGTGCCACCAGCAGAGTAGTCCAAGAGACCCAGTACTTC.

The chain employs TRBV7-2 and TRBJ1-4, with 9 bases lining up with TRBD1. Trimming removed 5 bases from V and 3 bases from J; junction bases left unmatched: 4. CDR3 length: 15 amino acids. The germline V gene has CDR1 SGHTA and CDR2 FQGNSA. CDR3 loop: CASSPGQGPNEKLFF. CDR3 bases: TGTGCCAGCAGCCCGGGACAGGGCCCTAATGAAAAACTGTTTTTT.

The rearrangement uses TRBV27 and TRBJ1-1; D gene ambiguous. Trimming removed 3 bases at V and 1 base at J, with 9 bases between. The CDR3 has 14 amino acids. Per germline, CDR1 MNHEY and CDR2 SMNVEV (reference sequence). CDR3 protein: CASSLIGSNTEAFF. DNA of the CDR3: TGTGCCAGCAGTTTGATCGGTTCGAACACTGAAGCTTTCTTT.

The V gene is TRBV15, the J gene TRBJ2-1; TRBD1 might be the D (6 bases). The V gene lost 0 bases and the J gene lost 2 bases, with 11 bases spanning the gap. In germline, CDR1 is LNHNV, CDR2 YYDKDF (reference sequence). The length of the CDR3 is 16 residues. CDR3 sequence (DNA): TGTGCCACCAGCAGAGATTCGGGACACCCCTACAATGAGCAGTTCTTC. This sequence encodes CATSRDSGHPYNEQFF.

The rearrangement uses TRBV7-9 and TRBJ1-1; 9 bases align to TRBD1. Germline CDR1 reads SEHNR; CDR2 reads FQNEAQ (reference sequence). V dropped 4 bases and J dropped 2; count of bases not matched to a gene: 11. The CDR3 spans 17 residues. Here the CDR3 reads CASSSRPGQGQNTEAFF. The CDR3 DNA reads TGTGCCAGCAGCTCGCGTCCGGGACAGGGACAAAACACTGAAGCTTTCTTT.

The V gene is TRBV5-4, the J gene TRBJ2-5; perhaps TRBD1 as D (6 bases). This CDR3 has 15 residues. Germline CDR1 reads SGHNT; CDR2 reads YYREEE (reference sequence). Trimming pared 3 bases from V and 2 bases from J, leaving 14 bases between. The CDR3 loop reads CASSSARGMQETQYF. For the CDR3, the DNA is TGTGCCAGCAGCTCAGCCAGGGGTATGCAAGAGACCCAGTACTTC.